The 17 T cell receptor beta chains presented below share a single source sample, sequenced in a study of post-analysis software for immune sequencing data. Each TCR beta cDNA library carried unique molecular identifiers. TCRdb called the PCR reads again in MiXCR, with one record for every CDR3 protein. The sample records fewer than 850,000 distinct CDR3 sequences, roughly 29% being singletons. General study points: Included in a set of roughly five TRBV segments more frequent in patients than controls were TRBV5-6, TRBV5-1 and TRBV20-1.

These receptors are not linked to any known antigen. The sequenced material came from blood. The receptors were sampled from a girl aged 10 to 17 with multiple sclerosis.

The rearrangement links TRBV4-3 to TRBJ2-7; no reliable D call. The CDR3 totals 13 residues. The germline V gene encodes CDR1 LGHNA and CDR2 YSLEER. V shed 0 bases and J shed 7 bases, with 10 bases lying between them. Here the CDR3 DNA reads TGCGCCAGCAGCCAAGAGCCCCGGATGGAGCAGTACGTC. Amino acids: CASSQEPRMEQYV.

This rearrangement joins TRBV18 to TRBJ1-1; no definite D call. Germline CDR1 KGHSH, CDR2 LQKENI. Trimming took off 4 bases at V and 7 bases at J, with 10 bases between the two ends. This CDR3 is 12 amino acids long. The CDR3 DNA is TGTGCCAGCTCACTAAAGGGAAATGAAGCTTTCTTT. Amino acid sequence: CASSLKGNEAFF.

As to this clonotype: This sequence may be a read error, since a much larger clone differs from it by one base. CDR3 DNA: TGCAGTGCTAGCGGGAGGGCCTACGAGCAGTTCTTC. Residues: CSASGRAYEQFF. The gene calls are TRBV20-1 and TRBJ2-1; 8 nucleotides align to TRBD2. CDR3 length equals 12 residues. Germline CDR1 reads DFQATT; CDR2 reads SNEGSKA (reference sequence). The V and J ends lost 3 bases and 10 bases, in that order; junction bases with no gene match: 5.

V and J are TRBV7-2 and TRBJ2-7, with D maybe TRBD2 (6 bases). The CDR3 is made up of 14 amino acids. The germline CDR1 and CDR2 sequences are SGHTA and FQGNSA. V was trimmed by 5 bases and J by 4 bases, leaving 15 bases between them. CDR3 DNA sequence: TGTGCCAGCAGCCCACCGGGACTTCGATACGAGCAGTACTTC. The encoded protein is CASSPPGLRYEQYF.

This clonotype was counted many times. The chain joins TRBV7-2 to TRBJ2-7; 7 nucleotides align to TRBD1. The junction had 9 bases not matched to a gene; V was cut back by 4 bases and J by 3 bases. This CDR3 contains 15 residues. The V gene's germline CDR1 is SGHTA and CDR2 FQGNSA. The DNA for the CDR3 is TGTGCCAGCAGCTCCCCCGGACAGGCCGTCTACGAGCAGTACTTC. This translates into CASSSPGQAVYEQYF.

The chain links TRBV3-1 to TRBJ2-1; TRBD1 matches 8 bases. Trimming took 0 bases from V and 0 from J; bases not matched to a gene: 10. Germline lookup yields CDR1 LGHDT and CDR2 YNNKEL (reference sequence). The CDR3 spans 19 residues. In DNA form, the CDR3 reads TGTGCCAGCAGCCAAGATTCGGACAGGGAACTATACTCCTACAATGAGCAGTTCTTC. As protein: CASSQDSDRELYSYNEQFF.

The chain joins TRBV20-1 to TRBJ2-7, with 7 bases that match TRBD2. Germline CDR1 reads DFQATT; CDR2 reads SNEGSKA (reference sequence). Unmatched junction bases numbered 17, after V lost 0 bases and J lost 6 bases. The CDR3 totals 17 residues. CDR3 DNA: TGCAGTGCTAGAGATAAGGGCGGGGGATATCTAACGGGCGAGCAGTACTTC. Protein: CSARDKGGGYLTGEQYF.

The V and J genes are TRBV15 and TRBJ1-6; D uncertain. Trimming left V 5 bases short and J 13 bases short, with 15 bases between. This CDR3 has 13 residues. Germline V gene data show CDR1 as LNHNV and CDR2 as YYDKDF (reference sequence). The CDR3 is CATSAIVATPLHF. The CDR3 DNA sequence: TGTGCCACCAGCGCCATCGTCGCTACGCCCCTCCACTTT. Full variable domain (missing parts from reference TRBV15 and TRBJ1-6): DAMVIQNPRYQVTQFGKPVTLSCSQTLNHNVMYWYQQKSSQAPKLLFHYYDKDFNNEADTPDNFQSRRPNTSFCFLDIRSPGLGDTAMYLCATSAIVATPLHFGNGTRLTVT.

This clonotype was picked up a small number of times. The chain combines TRBV29-1 with TRBJ2-3; tentatively, D is TRBD1 (6 bases). CDR1 is SQVTM and CDR2 is ANQGSEA in the germline V gene. V lost 7 bases, J lost 5 bases, and 10 bases lay in between. The CDR3 is made up of 11 amino acids. The CDR3 reads CSEIQGDTQYF. The DNA for the CDR3 is TGCAGCGAGATACAGGGAGATACGCAGTATTTT.

In this sample, this clonotype turned up a few times. The chain carries TRBV6-5 and TRBJ2-3, with D possibly matching TRBD2 (6 bases). This CDR3 has 14 residues. V lost 6 bases, J lost 2 bases, and 12 bases lay in between. Germline V CDR1 and CDR2: MNHEY, SVGAGI. This chain's CDR3 is CASSRTTDTDTQYF. CDR3 nucleotides: TGTGCCAGCAGCCGGACTACCGACACAGATACGCAGTATTTT.

Only one count was recorded for this clonotype. This may stem from a read error, because a much larger clone lies one nucleotide away. The J gene is TRBJ2-5, the V gene TRBV5-5; D uncertain. The assigned J gene may be wrong: the sequence end matches TRBJ2-7 better. Looked up from germline, CDR1 is SGHKS and CDR2 is YYEKEE (reference sequence). The CDR3 totals 18 residues. The CDR3 DNA reads as TGTGCCAGCAGTTTTTTGACAAGTGAACCGGGTCTCTGGGACGAGCAGTACTTC. Amino acid sequence: CASSFLTSEPGLWDEQYF.

This clonotype was recorded a few times. This CDR3 reads CASSPTGSPGYGYTF. CDR3 bases: TGTGCCAGCTCACCAACAGGTTCCCCGGGCTATGGCTACACCTTC. The chain employs TRBV18 and TRBJ1-2; maybe TRBD1 (5 bases). Germline-derived CDR1 and CDR2 are KGHSH and LQKENI. The CDR3 extends over 15 amino acids. The V end lost 2 bases, the J end lost 4 bases, and 14 bases lay between the germline ends. Supplemented by reference TRBV18 and TRBJ1-2, the full variable domain reads NAGVMQNPRHLVRRRGQEARLRCSPMKGHSHVYWYRQLPEEGLKFMVYLQKENIIDESGMPKERFSAEFPKEGPSILRIQQVVRGDSAAYFCASSPTGSPGYGYTFGSGTRLTVV.

This clonotype was seen a few times. The chain joins TRBV7-8 to TRBJ2-1; TRBD2 agrees at 7 bases. The germline V gene has CDR1 SGHVS and CDR2 FQNEAQ. J gave up 12 bases and V 3 bases, and 8 bases lay outside the gene matches. This CDR3 has 13 amino acids. Written as DNA, the CDR3 is TGTGCCAGCAGCTTCTTGAGCGGGATGGGGCAGTTCTTC. It yields the protein CASSFLSGMGQFF.

The chain carries TRBV20-1 and TRBJ1-5, with TRBD1 as a possible D gene (5 bases). V lost 5 bases to trimming and J lost 6 bases, with 17 bases between them. The length of the CDR3 is 14 residues. Per the germline V gene, CDR1 is DFQATT and CDR2 is SNEGSKA (reference sequence). The DNA of the CDR3 is TGCAGTGCTGCTGGGCAACCAGGGAGTCAGCCCCAGCATTTT. Protein: CSAAGQPGSQPQHF.

This clonotype was picked up many times. V gene TRBV20-1 combines with J gene TRBJ2-3; 11 positions agree with TRBD2. Per germline, CDR1 DFQATT and CDR2 SNEGSKA (reference sequence). V trimming: 5 bases; J trimming: 2 bases; junction bases outside the gene matches: 3. The CDR3 sequence is 14 residues long. The CDR3 DNA reads as TGCAGTGCTGGGACTAGCGGATACACAGATACGCAGTATTTT. Translation gives CSAGTSGYTDTQYF.

The sample holds a few counts of this clonotype. The rearrangement uses TRBV10-3 and TRBJ2-6, with D perhaps assigned TRBD1 or TRBD2 (5 bases each). The CDR3 loop spans 16 amino acids. The germline V and J ends were trimmed by 6 bases and 1 base, with 13 bases remaining between them. Germline V gene lookup returns CDR1 ENHRY and CDR2 SYGVKD. DNA for the CDR3: TGTGCCATCAGCCGGGACGGAAAGTCTGGGGCCAACGTCCTGACTTTC. Protein product: CAISRDGKSGANVLTF.

This clonotype was recorded a few times. This chain uses TRBV9 with TRBJ1-2, with no clear D. Germline V gene sequence: CDR1 SGDLS, CDR2 YYNGEE. V was clipped by 7 bases and J by 6 bases, with 13 bases between them. The CDR3 contains 12 residues. The chain's CDR3 is CASGPQANGYTF. The CDR3 DNA reads TGTGCCAGCGGACCCCAGGCCAATGGCTACACCTTC. Drawing the rest from reference TRBV9 and TRBJ1-2, the complete variable domain is DSGVTQTPKHLITATGQRVTLRCSPRSGDLSVYWYQQSLDQGLQFLIQYYNGEERAKGNILERFSAQQFPDLHSELNLSSLELGDSALYFCASGPQANGYTFGSGTRLTVV.